This TCR beta chain was recovered during a study of vaccination effects on CD4 cells after COVID-19 (dated by TCRdb to between 2021 and 2024). Regarding the research as a whole: Participants received two doses of either the BNT162b2 or the mRNA-1273 mRNA SARS-CoV-2 vaccine. A total of 10 COVID-19 convalescent patients and a handful of SARS-CoV-2-naive healthy vaccine recipients were included in the full study. SARS-CoV-2 spike-specific CD4+ TCR repertoires from before and after mRNA vaccination were compared in COVID-19 convalescent patients and in infection-naive vaccine recipients. In the study, cultures from other donors were sequenced using the Oncomine TCR Beta short-read assay on an Illumina iSeq 100.

This clone was counted a single time. Its antigen remains undetermined. Base qualities are missing; no much larger clone stands one base away. The method behind the library was the immunoSEQ multiplex PCR assay. TCR beta CDR3 sequencing was performed on DNA from the cultured, isolated CD4+ T cells. The authors' pipeline ran thus. The analysis removed non-productive TCR sequences, trimmed reads to the CDR3 region, and retained only CDR3s that were 7 or more amino acids long. The MANAFEST web app was used to identify antigen-specific clonotypes by comparing expansion in peptide wells with expansion in reference cultures. Positive clones required FDR<0.05 expansion versus reference and all other wells, odds ratio above 5, and frequency above 0.1% in two replicate wells. A clonotype was defined as cross-reactive if the clonotype was significantly expanded both in SARS-CoV-2 spike wells and in at least one common cold coronavirus spike condition. Using the stringdist R package, CDR3 similarity was measured by Levenshtein distance, and unrooted trees were constructed with ape in R 3.6.1. Here the immuneACCESS table is served through TCRdb, limited to in-frame sequences with V and J called. Missing clones are a known gap in these copies; in checked studies unresolved V genes cover under half, and the rest lacks a known reason. V and J calls and clone size are those listed in that table; D and trimming were worked out from the DNA. The sample table holds tens of thousands of clones, of which 70% to 80% were seen once. 2.5% to 3.5% of the sample is held by the ten biggest clonotypes.

Via the germline V gene, CDR1 is MRHNA and CDR2 SNTAGT. Including the terminal cysteine and phenylalanine, the CDR3 comprises 15 residues. The entry retains the CDR3 DNA only, 45 bases that are in frame from base 1. V sheds 7 bases and J sheds 2 bases, leaving 17 bases between their ends. In the ViraFEST assay, PBMC were stimulated with viral peptide pools, and antigen-specific CD4+ T cell clonotypes were then identified by expansion using TCR sequencing. After more than nine days of culture, CD4+ T cells were isolated with the EasySep CD4+ T cell isolation kit. Negative nucleocapsid antibody results before and after vaccination confirmed that the healthy vaccine recipients had no prior SARS-CoV-2 infection. Some 2 million PBMC per well were cultured in IMDM with roughly 5% human AB serum, roughly 11 IU/ml IL-2 and gentamicin, plus 10 ug/ml peptides. On days 3 and 7, half of the culture medium was replaced with fresh IL-2-containing medium. Each peptide stimulation condition was cultured in triplicate wells unless otherwise noted. Using Ficoll-Paque Plus gradient centrifugation, PBMC were separated from whole blood and then either used fresh or cryopreserved at -140C. The overlapping peptide pools covered the spike proteins of SARS-CoV-2 and of the common cold coronaviruses HCoV-NL63, HCoV-OC43 and HCoV-229E. Genomic DNA was extracted from cultured CD4+ T cells with the QIAamp micro DNA kit.

The paper as a whole reports these results and caveats: The study was limited by a small number of convalescent patients, and early post-infection timepoints were lacking. Clones induced by infection and clones induced by vaccination both contracted markedly at late timepoints after vaccination, which fits with T cell responses waning over time. In healthy vaccine recipients, vaccine-induced clones were almost all SARS-CoV-2 mono-reactive, with only 1 of 255 cross-reactive with common cold coronaviruses.

The rearranged segments are TRBV6-4 and TRBJ2-5; the D gene is possibly TRBD1, with 7 bases matching. This TCR came from a human donor who received a COVID-19 vaccine. Sequenced material: CD4+ T cells from PBMCs cultured with HCoV-NL63 spike peptides, taken before COVID-19 vaccination. The cell subset or site label corresponds to: HCoV-NL63 spike overlapping peptide pool stimulation. The CDR3 sequence is CASILRGDLQETQYF. At the DNA level, the sequence is TGTGCCAGCATCCTCAGGGGGGATCTTCAAGAGACCCAGTACTTC.